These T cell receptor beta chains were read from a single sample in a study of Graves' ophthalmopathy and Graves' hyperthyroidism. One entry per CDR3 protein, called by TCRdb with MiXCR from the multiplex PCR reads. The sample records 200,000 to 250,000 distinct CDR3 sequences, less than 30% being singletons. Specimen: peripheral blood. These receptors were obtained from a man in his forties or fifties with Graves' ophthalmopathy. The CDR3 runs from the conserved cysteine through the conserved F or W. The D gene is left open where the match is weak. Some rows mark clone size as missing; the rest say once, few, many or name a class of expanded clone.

TGTGCCAGCACACCTCCGGGGGCAATGTATGGCTACACCTTC | CASTPPGAMYGYTF | TRBJ1-2 | 14 | many | NA | TRBV25-1
TGTGCCAGCAGGATGAGGACAGCTAACTATGGCTACACCTTC | CASRMRTANYGYTF | TRBJ1-2 | 14 | NA | NA | TRBV6-2/TRBV6-3
TGTGCCAGCAGCTTAGTTCCGGTGGAGACCCAGTACTTC | CASSLVPVETQYF | TRBJ2-5 | 13 | many | NA | TRBV7-2
TGCAGTGCTAGTTCACCGGGACTAGACGTTAATGAGCAGTTCTTC | CSASSPGLDVNEQFF | TRBJ2-1 | 15 | many | TRBD2 | TRBV20-1
TGTGCCAGCAGAAGGGCGTCCTCCTACGAGCAGTACTTC | CASRRASSYEQYF | TRBJ2-7 | 13 | many | NA | TRBV7-2
TGCAGCGCTGAGGGGCAGGGGGCGCCGGCTTTCTTT | CSAEGQGAPAFF | TRBJ1-1 | 12 | many | TRBD1 | TRBV29-1
TGTGCCAGCAGCTCCCCCCAGGGAGCTATGAACACTGAAGCTTTCTTT | CASSSPQGAMNTEAFF | TRBJ1-1 | 16 | many | NA | TRBV11-2
TGTGCCAGCAGCTCACCCGGGACAGGGAACTATGGCTACACCTTC | CASSSPGTGNYGYTF | TRBJ1-2 | 15 | many | TRBD1 | TRBV27
TGTGCCAGCAGTTACACAGTAACAGGGCCGGAAAGCGAGCAGTACTTC | CASSYTVTGPESEQYF | TRBJ2-7 | 16 | NA | NA | TRBV6-5
TGCGCCAGCAGCTTACTAGCGGGCACGAACACCGGGGAGCTGTTTTTT | CASSLLAGTNTGELFF | TRBJ2-2 | 16 | many | TRBD2 | TRBV5-1
TGTGCCAGCAGTATGACGACAGGCCTTGCCAATCAGCCCCAGCATTTT | CASSMTTGLANQPQHF | TRBJ1-5 | 16 | many | NA | TRBV28
TGTGCCAGCCAGAGCTTTCTCACCGGGGAGCTGTTTTTT | CASQSFLTGELFF | TRBJ2-2 | 13 | many | NA | TRBV28
TGTGCCAGCAGCTTAGTAGGTCTAGCGGAGACCCAGTACTTC | CASSLVGLAETQYF | TRBJ2-5 | 14 | NA | NA | TRBV11-2
TGTGCCAGTAAGGATGACGCGACGGATTATGGCTACACCTTC | CASKDDATDYGYTF | TRBJ1-2 | 14 | many | NA | TRBV19
TGCAGTGCTAGTTCGACTAGCGGTCCCAGATACGAGCAGTACTTC | CSASSTSGPRYEQYF | TRBJ2-7 | 15 | many | TRBD2 | TRBV20-1
TGTGCCAGCACCGGGGACAATCAGCCCCAGCATTTT | CASTGDNQPQHF | TRBJ1-5 | 12 | many | NA | TRBV28
TGTGCCTGGAGTCCCGGACAAGTTGCCCTCTACACCTTC | CAWSPGQVALYTF | TRBJ1-2 | 13 | many | NA | TRBV30
TGTGCCAGCAGGTCAGGACCGATGAACACTGAAGCTTTCTTT | CASRSGPMNTEAFF | TRBJ1-1 | 14 | NA | NA | TRBV6-1
TGCGCCAGCAGCTTGGCCGCGGGGGGACAAAGCACCGGGGAGCTGTTTTTT | CASSLAAGGQSTGELFF | TRBJ2-2 | 17 | many | TRBD2 | TRBV5-1
TGTGCCAGCAGCGCCAGACAGGGGGTCGAGGAGTGGGAGCAGTACTTC | CASSARQGVEEWEQYF | TRBJ2-7 | 16 | many | TRBD1 | TRBV7-9
TGTGCCAGCAGCCGAACGACAGGAGAGACCCAGTACTTC | CASSRTTGETQYF | TRBJ2-5 | 13 | many | NA | TRBV7-2
TGTGCCAGCAGCTTAAGGATCGGGAGTCGAACCGGGGAGCTGTTTTTT | CASSLRIGSRTGELFF | TRBJ2-2 | 16 | NA | NA | TRBV7-8
TGTGCCAGCAGTTTTGCGGGGTTATCCTACGAGCAGTACTTC | CASSFAGLSYEQYF | TRBJ2-7 | 14 | few | NA | TRBV12-3/TRBV12-4
TGTGCCAGCAGCCACTTAGCCGGGGAGCTGTTTTTT | CASSHLAGELFF | TRBJ2-2 | 12 | many | NA | TRBV7-3
TGCAGCGTCTCATTGACAGGGGGCCTCCAAGAGACCCAGTACTTC | CSVSLTGGLQETQYF | TRBJ2-5 | 15 | NA | TRBD1 | TRBV29-1
TGTGCCAGCAGTCCCGGACAAGGCAGGGAATCCTCTTACGAGCAGTACTTC | CASSPGQGRESSYEQYF | TRBJ2-7 | 17 | many | NA | TRBV6-2/TRBV6-3
TGTGCCAGCACGAATGGAAACACCATATATTTT | CASTNGNTIYF | TRBJ1-3 | 11 | many | NA | TRBV6-5
TGTGCCAGCAGCTATTATAGGACGACAGGGGAACAGTACTTC | CASSYYRTTGEQYF | TRBJ2-7 | 14 | NA | TRBD1 | TRBV7-2
TGTGCCAGCAGTCCCCCCCGGGTCGTCCCCCAGTACTTC | CASSPPRVVPQYF | TRBJ2-5 | 13 | many | NA | TRBV28
TGTGCCAGCAGGAACCGCCTCAGGGACAGGGGACCACATTCTGGGGCCAACGTCCTGACTTTC | CASRNRLRDRGPHSGANVLTF | TRBJ2-6 | 21 | NA | TRBD1 | TRBV2
TGTGCCAGCAGGAAGGAGGACATTGGAGGCGGGGAGCTGTTTTTT | CASRKEDIGGGELFF | TRBJ2-2 | 15 | many | NA | TRBV2
TGTGCCAGTATGGTAACAGGCGCTAATGAAAAACTGTTTTTT | CASMVTGANEKLFF | TRBJ1-4 | 14 | many | NA | TRBV11-2
TGTGCCAGCAGTTTATCCGGGGACCAAGAGACCCAGTACTTC | CASSLSGDQETQYF | TRBJ2-5 | 14 | NA | NA | TRBV12-3/TRBV12-4